This T cell receptor beta chain was sequenced in a study of blood T cell repertoires in COVID-19 (dated by TCRdb to the early 2020s). With respect to the entire study: The collaborator samples originated in the United States, Italy and Spain and spanned the acute and convalescent phases of COVID-19. Sample metadata almost always included a de-identified subject ID, COVID-19 status, age in years and sex. The prospective study material was composed of cDNA or gDNA derived from T cells, B-cell-depleted T cells, or PBMCs. Subjects who had been exposed to COVID-19, were actively infected with it, or had recovered from it provided the deeply sampled blood TCRbeta repertoires that made up the dataset. Samples were obtained from the ongoing ImmuneRACE study (first 160 participants) and from 1,254 subjects provided by 6 global collaborators. HLA class I and class II types, where available, came from metadata supplied by the sample provider rather than from assay-based typing. A freely available public database, intended as a resource for researchers studying the immune response to SARS-CoV-2, is where the repertoires were released. What the research found in general, with its limitations: Clinical and demographic metadata were provided uncurated, with the amount varying by source and participant.

The germline V gene (reference sequence) specifies LNHDA as CDR1 and SQIVND as CDR2. V and J are truncated by 7 bases and 0 bases respectively, leaving an intervening sequence of 10 bases. The cysteine opens and the phenylalanine closes a CDR3 of 14 amino acids. The kept DNA is CDR3 alone, 42 bases in frame from the first base. TCRbeta CDR3 regions were amplified from genomic DNA by means of the immunoSEQ Assay, a bias-controlled multiplex PCR. Per the original workflow: Within the assay, amplification of reference gene primers was used to estimate how many nucleated cells each sample contained. To quantify the absolute abundance of each unique TCRbeta CDR3 rearrangement, sequence reads were collapsed and filtered. For each sample, productive Simpson clonality was calculated as the square root of Simpson's diversity index over productive rearrangements. TCRdb carries this immuneACCESS record with in-frame sequences only. Its versions omit some clonotypes, under half of them owing to an unresolved V gene in the studies checked, with the rest unexplained. The DNA gave D and trimming, while V, J and clone size come from that table. In all, the sample holds some 320,000 clones, and nearly 90% of those were seen once. The top ten hold 11% of the sample.

At one collaborating source in Seattle, patients were enrolled during active infection and were followed longitudinally through the course of disease. Whole blood was collected in K2EDTA tubes by collaborating institutions according to the institutions' own protocols. Collaborator samples were shipped for TCRbeta analysis as frozen whole blood, isolated PBMCs, or DNA extracted from either sample type. As regards this clone: There is no known antigen for this receptor. Base qualities were left out, and no much larger clone turns up one base away.

This receptor was identified in a woman aged 25 to 45 with COVID-19, enrolled during active disease. Material: peripheral blood. This chain is built from TRBV19 and TRBJ1-5, with TRBD1 perhaps the D gene, on 5 matching bases. The CDR3 is CASNPTASNQPQHF. The nucleotide sequence reads TGTGCCAGTAACCCGACAGCTAGCAATCAGCCCCAGCATTTT.